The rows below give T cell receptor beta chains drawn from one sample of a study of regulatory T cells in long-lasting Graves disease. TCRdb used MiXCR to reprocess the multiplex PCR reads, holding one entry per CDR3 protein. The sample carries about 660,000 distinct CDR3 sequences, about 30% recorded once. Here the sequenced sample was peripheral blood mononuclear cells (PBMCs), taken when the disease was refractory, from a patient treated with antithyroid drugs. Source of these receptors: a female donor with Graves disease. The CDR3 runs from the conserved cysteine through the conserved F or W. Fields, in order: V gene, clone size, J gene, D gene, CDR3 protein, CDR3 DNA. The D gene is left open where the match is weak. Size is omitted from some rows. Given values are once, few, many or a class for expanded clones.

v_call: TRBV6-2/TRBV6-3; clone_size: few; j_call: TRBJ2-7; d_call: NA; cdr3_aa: CASSYEWGERGEQYF; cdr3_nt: TGTGCCAGCAGTTACGAATGGGGGGAGAGGGGCGAGCAGTACTTC
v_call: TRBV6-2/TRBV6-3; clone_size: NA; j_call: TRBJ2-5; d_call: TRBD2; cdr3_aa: CASSGPLAGRGETQYF; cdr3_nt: TGTGCCAGCAGCGGACCACTAGCGGGAAGGGGGGAGACCCAGTACTTC
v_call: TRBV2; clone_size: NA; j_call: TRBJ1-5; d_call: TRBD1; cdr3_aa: CASSLGDRAPNQPQHF; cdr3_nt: TGTGCCAGCAGTCTTGGGGACAGGGCCCCCAATCAGCCCCAGCATTTT
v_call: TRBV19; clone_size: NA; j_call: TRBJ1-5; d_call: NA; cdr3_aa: CASRDSRAPQHF; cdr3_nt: TGTGCCAGTAGGGACAGCAGGGCGCCCCAGCATTTT
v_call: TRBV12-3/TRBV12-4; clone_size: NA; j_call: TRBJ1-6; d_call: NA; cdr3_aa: CASSLIDNSPLHF; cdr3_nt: TGTGCCAGCAGTTTAATCGATAATTCACCCCTCCACTTT
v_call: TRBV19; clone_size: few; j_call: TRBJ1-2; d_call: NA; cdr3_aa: CASSIQGLYGYTF; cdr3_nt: TGTGCCAGTAGTATCCAGGGCCTCTATGGCTACACCTTC
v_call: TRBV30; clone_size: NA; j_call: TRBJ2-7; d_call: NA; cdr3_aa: CAWSMGIYEQYF; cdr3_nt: TGTGCCTGGAGTATGGGAATCTACGAGCAGTACTTC
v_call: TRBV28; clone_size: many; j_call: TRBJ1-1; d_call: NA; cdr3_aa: CASSGVVNTEAFF; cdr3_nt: TGTGCCAGCAGTGGGGTCGTGAACACTGAAGCTTTCTTT
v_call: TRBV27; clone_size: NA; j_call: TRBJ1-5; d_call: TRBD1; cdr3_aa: CASSPIPGGDQPQHF; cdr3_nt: TGTGCCAGCAGTCCCATCCCAGGGGGCGATCAGCCCCAGCATTTT
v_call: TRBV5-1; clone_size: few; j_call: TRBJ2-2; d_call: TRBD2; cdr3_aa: CASSSGLAGSNTGELFF; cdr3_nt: TGCGCCAGCAGCTCGGGACTAGCGGGATCTAACACCGGGGAGCTGTTTTTT
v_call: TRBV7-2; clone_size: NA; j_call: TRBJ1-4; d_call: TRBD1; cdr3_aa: CASSLPQGATTNEKLFF; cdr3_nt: TGTGCCAGCAGCTTACCACAGGGGGCTACAACTAATGAAAAACTGTTTTTT
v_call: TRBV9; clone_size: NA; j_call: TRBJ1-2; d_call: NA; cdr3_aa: CASRSSLYKARLNYGYTF; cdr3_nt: TGTGCCAGCAGAAGCTCGTTGTATAAGGCGCGACTTAACTATGGCTACACCTTC
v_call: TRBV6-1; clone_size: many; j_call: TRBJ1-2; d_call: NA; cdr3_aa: CASRPRGLNYGYTF; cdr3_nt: TGTGCCAGCAGACCTAGGGGACTTAACTATGGCTACACCTTC
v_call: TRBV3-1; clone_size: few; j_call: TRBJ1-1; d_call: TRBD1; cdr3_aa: CASSRQGGSTEAFF; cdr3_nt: TGTGCCAGCAGCCGACAGGGGGGAAGCACTGAAGCTTTCTTT
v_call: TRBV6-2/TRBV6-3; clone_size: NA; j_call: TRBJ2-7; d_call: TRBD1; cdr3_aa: CASSYLMTGGPYEQYF; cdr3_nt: TGTGCCAGCAGCTACCTCATGACAGGGGGCCCCTACGAGCAGTACTTC
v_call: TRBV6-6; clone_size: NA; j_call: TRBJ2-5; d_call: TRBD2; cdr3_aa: CASSYSSSSGRRETQYF; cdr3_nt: TGTGCCAGCAGTTACTCGAGTTCTAGCGGGAGGCGAGAGACCCAGTACTTC
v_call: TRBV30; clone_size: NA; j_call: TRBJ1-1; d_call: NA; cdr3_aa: CAWSVRGLGNTEAFF; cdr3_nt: TGTGCCTGGAGTGTACGAGGGCTTGGGAACACTGAAGCTTTCTTT
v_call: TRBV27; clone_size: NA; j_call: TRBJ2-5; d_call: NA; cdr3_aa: CASSRIGGGETQYF; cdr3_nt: TGTGCCAGCAGCCGAATCGGGGGTGGAGAGACCCAGTACTTC
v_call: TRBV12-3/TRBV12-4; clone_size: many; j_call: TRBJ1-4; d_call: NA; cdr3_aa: CASSPEDGGSEKLFF; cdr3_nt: TGTGCCAGCAGCCCTGAGGATGGGGGAAGTGAAAAACTGTTTTTT
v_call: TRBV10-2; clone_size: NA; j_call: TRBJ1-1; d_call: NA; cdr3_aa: CASSDRARRRAFF; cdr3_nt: TGCGCCAGCAGTGACAGGGCACGGCGTAGAGCTTTCTTT
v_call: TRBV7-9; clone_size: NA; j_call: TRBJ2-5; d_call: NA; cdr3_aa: CASSLGAERSQETQYF; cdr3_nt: TGTGCCAGCAGCTTAGGGGCAGAAAGAAGCCAAGAGACCCAGTACTTC
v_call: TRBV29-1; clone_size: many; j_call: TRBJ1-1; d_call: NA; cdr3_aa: CICRQGGLSEAFF; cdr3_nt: TGCATCTGCCGTCAGGGAGGACTCTCGGAAGCTTTCTTT
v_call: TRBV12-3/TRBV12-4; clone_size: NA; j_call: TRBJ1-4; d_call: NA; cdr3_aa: CASTSGGGPEKLFF; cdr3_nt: TGTGCCAGCACCTCCGGGGGAGGACCGGAAAAACTGTTTTTT
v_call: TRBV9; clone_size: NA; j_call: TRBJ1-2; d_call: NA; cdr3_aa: CASSVGGASYGYTF; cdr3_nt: TGTGCCAGCAGCGTAGGGGGGGCGTCCTATGGCTACACCTTC
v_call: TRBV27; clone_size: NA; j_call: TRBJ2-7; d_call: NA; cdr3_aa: CAGGQKTYEQYF; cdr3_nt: TGTGCCGGTGGACAGAAGACCTACGAGCAGTACTTC
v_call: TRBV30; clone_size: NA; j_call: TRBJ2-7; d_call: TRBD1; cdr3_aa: CAWSGTVNFYEQYF; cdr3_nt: TGTGCCTGGAGCGGGACAGTTAATTTCTACGAGCAGTACTTC
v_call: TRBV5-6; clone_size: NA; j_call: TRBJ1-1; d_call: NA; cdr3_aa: CASSLGSSLDGLF; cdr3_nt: TGTGCCAGCAGCTTAGGATCCTCCCTGGACGGTCTCTTT
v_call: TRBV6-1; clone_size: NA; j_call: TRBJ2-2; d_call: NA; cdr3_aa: CASSEASYTGELFF; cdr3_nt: TGTGCCAGCAGTGAGGCCTCTTACACCGGGGAGCTGTTTTTT
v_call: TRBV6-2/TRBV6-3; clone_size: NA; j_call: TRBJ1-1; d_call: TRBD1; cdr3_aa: CASSVQGGPAFF; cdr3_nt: TGTGCCAGCAGTGTCCAAGGGGGCCCGGCTTTCTTT
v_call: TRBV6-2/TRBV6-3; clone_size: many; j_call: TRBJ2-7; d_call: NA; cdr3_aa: CASSETALPIGDHEQYF; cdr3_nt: TGTGCCAGCAGTGAAACCGCCCTCCCTATTGGGGATCACGAGCAGTACTTC
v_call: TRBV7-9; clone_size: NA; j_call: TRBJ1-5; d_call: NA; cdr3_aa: CASSLAAAGAHQPQHF; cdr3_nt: TGTGCCAGCAGCTTAGCGGCAGCGGGAGCACATCAGCCCCAGCATTTT
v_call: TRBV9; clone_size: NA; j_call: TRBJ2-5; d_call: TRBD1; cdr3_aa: CASSVGRRDRVVETQYF; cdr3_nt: TGTGCCAGCAGCGTAGGGCGCCGGGACAGGGTTGTGGAGACCCAGTACTTC
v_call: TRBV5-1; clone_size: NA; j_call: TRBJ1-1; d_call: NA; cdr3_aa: CASSFLADTEAFF; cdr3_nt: TGCGCCAGCAGCTTTTTGGCGGACACTGAAGCTTTCTTT
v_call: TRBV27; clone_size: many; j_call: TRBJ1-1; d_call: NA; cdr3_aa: CASSLRQNTEAFF; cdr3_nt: TGTGCCAGCAGCTTACGACAGAACACTGAAGCTTTCTTT
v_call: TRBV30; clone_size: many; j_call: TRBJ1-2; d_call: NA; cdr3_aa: CAWSVPATDRNYGYTF; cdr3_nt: TGTGCCTGGAGTGTACCGGCGACAGACCGAAACTATGGCTACACCTTC
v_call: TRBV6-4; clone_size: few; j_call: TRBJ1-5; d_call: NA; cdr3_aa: CASSWRVGGNQPQHF; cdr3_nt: TGTGCCAGCAGCTGGCGAGTTGGCGGCAATCAGCCCCAGCATTTT
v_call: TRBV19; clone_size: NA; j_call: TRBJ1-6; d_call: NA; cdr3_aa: CASSIRGDSYNSPLHF; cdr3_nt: TGTGCCAGTAGTATACGGGGGGACTCCTATAATTCACCCCTCCACTTT
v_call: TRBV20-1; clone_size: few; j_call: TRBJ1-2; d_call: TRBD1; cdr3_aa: CSAYGQANYGYTF; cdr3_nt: TGCAGTGCTTATGGACAGGCTAACTATGGCTACACCTTC
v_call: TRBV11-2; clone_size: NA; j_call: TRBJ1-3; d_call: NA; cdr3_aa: CASSTRTGNTIYF; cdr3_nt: TGTGCCAGCAGCACCAGGACGGGAAACACCATATATTTT
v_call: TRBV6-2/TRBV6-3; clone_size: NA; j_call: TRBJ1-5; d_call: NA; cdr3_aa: CASGAQPQHF; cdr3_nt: TGTGCCAGCGGAGCGCAGCCCCAGCATTTT
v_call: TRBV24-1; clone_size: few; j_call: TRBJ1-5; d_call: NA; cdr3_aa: CATSDGGVQPQHF; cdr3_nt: TGTGCCACCAGTGACGGGGGGGTTCAGCCCCAGCATTTT
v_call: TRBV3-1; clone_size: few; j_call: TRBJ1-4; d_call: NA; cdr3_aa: CASSAHPTTNEKLFF; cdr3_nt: TGTGCCAGCAGCGCCCACCCAACAACTAATGAAAAACTGTTTTTT
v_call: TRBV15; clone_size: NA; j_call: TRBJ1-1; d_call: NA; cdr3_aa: CATSRFRAYTEAFF; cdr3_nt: TGTGCCACCAGCAGATTCAGGGCTTACACTGAAGCTTTCTTT
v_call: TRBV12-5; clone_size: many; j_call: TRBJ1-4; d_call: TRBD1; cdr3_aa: CASGTGTGFEKLFF; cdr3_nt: TGTGCTAGTGGTACCGGGACAGGGTTCGAAAAACTGTTTTTT
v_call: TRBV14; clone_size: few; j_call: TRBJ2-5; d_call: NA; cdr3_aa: CASGGLGTETQYF; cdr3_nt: TGTGCCAGCGGGGGACTGGGAACAGAGACCCAGTACTTC
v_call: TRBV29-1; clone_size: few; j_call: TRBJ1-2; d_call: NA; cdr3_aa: CSVVGSYGYTF; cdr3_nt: TGCAGCGTTGTAGGGAGCTATGGCTACACCTTC
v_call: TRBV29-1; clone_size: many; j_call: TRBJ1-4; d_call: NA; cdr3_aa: CSVGWGEKLFF; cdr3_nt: TGCAGCGTGGGCTGGGGTGAAAAACTGTTTTTT
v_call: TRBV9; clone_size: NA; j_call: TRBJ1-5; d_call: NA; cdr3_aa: CASSVAENQPQHF; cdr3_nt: TGTGCCAGCAGCGTAGCCGAGAATCAGCCCCAGCATTTT
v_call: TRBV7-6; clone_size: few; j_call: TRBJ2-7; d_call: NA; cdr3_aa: CASSLSGSQGSAYEQYF; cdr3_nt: TGTGCCAGCAGCTTGAGTGGGTCGCAGGGATCGGCCTACGAGCAGTACTTC
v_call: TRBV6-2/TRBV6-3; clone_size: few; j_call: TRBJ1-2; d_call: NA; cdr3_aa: CASSPPGSRQTQGNYGYTF; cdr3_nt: TGTGCCAGCAGCCCGCCCGGCTCCCGACAGACCCAAGGAAACTATGGCTACACCTTC
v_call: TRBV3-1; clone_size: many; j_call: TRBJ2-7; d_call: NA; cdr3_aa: CASSQVTQGSYEQYF; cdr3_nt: TGTGCCAGCAGCCAAGTAACACAGGGCTCCTACGAGCAGTACTTC
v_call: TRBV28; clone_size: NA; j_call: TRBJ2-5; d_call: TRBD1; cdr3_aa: CASRRTGSETQYF; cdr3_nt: TGTGCCAGCAGACGGACAGGGTCCGAGACCCAGTACTTC
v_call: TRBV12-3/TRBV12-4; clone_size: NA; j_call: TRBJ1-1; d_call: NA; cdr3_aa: CASSLGPLGHPNTEAFF; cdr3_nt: TGTGCCAGCAGTTTAGGACCATTGGGACACCCGAACACTGAAGCTTTCTTT
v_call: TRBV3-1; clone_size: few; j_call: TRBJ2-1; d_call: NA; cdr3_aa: CASSQGFDEQFF; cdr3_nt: TGTGCCAGCAGCCAAGGATTCGATGAGCAGTTCTTC
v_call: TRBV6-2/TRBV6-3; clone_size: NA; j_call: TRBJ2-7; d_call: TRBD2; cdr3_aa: CASSERGLAGYYEQHF; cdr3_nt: TGTGCCAGCAGTGAAAGGGGGCTAGCGGGATACTACGAGCAGCACTTC
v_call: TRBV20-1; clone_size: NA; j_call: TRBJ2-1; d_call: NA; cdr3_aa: CSAGCGQAIEQFF; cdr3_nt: TGCAGTGCCGGATGTGGCCAGGCGATCGAGCAGTTCTTC
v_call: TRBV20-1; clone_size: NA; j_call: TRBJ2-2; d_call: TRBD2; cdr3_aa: CSADLRGSPGELFF; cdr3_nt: TGCAGTGCCGACCTCCGCGGGAGCCCCGGGGAGCTGTTTTTT